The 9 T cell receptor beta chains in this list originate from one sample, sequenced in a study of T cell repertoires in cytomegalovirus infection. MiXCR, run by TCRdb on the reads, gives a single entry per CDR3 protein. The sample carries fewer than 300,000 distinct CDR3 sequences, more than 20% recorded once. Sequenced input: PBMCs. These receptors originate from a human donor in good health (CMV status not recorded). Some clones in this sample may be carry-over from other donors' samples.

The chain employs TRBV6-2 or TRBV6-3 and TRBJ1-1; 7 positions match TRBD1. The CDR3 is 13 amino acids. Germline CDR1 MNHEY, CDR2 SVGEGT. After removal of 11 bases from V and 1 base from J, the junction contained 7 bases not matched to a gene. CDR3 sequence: CAGQDRENTEAFF. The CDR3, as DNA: TGTGCCGGACAAGACAGGGAGAACACTGAAGCTTTCTTT.

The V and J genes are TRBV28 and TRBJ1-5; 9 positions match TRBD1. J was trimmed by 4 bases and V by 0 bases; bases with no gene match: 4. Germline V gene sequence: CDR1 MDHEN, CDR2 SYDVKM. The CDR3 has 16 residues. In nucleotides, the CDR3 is TGTGCCAGCAGTTTATGGGAGGGGACAGGGAATCAGCCCCAGCATTTT. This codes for CASSLWEGTGNQPQHF. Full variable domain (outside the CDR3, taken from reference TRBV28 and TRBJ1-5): DVKVTQSSRYLVKRTGEKVFLECVQDMDHENMFWYRQDPGLGLRLIYFSYDVKMKEKGDIPEGYSVSREKKERFSLILESASTNQTSMYLCASSLWEGTGNQPQHFGDGTRLSIL.

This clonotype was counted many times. CDR3 in amino acids: CASSSTLGGNIQYF. The CDR3 DNA sequence: TGTGCCAGCAGCTCGACCCTGGGCGGAAACATTCAGTACTTC. The V call is TRBV7-2, the J call TRBJ2-4; unclear D gene. Trimming took 4 bases from V and 6 from J, leaving 13 bases between them. The CDR3 totals 14 residues. Looked up from germline, CDR1 is SGHTA and CDR2 is FQGNSA.

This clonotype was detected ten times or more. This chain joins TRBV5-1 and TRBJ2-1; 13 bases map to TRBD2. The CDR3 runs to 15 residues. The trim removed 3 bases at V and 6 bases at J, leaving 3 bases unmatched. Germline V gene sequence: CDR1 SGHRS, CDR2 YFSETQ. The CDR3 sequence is CASSSRTSGSNEQFF. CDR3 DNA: TGCGCCAGCAGCTCCCGGACTAGCGGGAGCAATGAGCAGTTCTTC. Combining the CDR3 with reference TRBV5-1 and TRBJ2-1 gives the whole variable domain KAGVTQTPRYLIKTRGQQVTLSCSPISGHRSVSWYQQTPGQGLQFLFEYFSETQRNKGNFPGRFSGRQFSNSRSEMNVSTLELGDSALYLCASSSRTSGSNEQFFGPGTRLTVL.

CDR3 loop: CASSPPGQGKTGELFF. DNA for the CDR3: TGTGCCAGCAGTCCCCCGGGACAGGGAAAGACCGGGGAGCTGTTTTTT. V usage is TRBV6-6 and J usage is TRBJ2-2; 9 bases are a match to TRBD1. This CDR3 contains 16 residues. Germline assignment: CDR1 MNHNY and CDR2 SVGAGI (reference sequence). V lost 5 bases to trimming and J lost 5 bases; unmatched junction nucleotides: 9.

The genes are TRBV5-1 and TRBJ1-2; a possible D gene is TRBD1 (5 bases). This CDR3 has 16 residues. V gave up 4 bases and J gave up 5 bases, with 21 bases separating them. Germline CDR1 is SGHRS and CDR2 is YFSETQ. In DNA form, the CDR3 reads TGCGCCAGCAGCCCCGAGGGGAACTACTTGCTTTATGGCTACACCTTC. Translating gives CASSPEGNYLLYGYTF.

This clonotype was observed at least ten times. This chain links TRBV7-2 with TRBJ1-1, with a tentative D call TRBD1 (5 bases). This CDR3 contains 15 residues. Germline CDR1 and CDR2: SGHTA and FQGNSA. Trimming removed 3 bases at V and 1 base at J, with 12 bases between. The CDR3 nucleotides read TGTGCCAGCAGCTTCCGGGGGTTAGGGAACACTGAAGCTTTCTTT. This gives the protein CASSFRGLGNTEAFF.

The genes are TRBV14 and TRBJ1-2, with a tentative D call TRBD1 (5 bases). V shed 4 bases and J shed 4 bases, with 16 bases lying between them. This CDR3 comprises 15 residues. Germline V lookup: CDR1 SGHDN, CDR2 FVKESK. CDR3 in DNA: TGTGCCAGCAGCCTGGGACCGCCTGGATTCTATGGCTACACCTTC. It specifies CASSLGPPGFYGYTF.

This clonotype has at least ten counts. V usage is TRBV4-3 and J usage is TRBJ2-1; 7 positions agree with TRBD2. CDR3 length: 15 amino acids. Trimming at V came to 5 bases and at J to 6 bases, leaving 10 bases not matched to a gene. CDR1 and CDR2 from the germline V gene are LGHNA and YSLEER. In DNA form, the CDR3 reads TGCGCCAGCAGCACCGGCGGGAGTGGTCGCAATGAGCAGTTCTTC. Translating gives CASSTGGSGRNEQFF.